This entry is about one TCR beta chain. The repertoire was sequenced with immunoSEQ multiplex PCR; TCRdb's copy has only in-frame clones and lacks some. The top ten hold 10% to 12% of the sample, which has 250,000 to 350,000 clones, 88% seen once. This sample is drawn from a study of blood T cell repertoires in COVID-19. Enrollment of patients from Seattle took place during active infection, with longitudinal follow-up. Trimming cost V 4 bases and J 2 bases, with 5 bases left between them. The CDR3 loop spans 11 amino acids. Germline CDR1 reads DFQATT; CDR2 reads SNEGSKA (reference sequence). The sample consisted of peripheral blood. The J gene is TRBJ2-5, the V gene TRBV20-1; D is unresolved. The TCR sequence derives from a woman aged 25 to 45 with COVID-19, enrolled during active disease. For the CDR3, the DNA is TGCAGTGCTACCCTACAAGAGACCCAGTACTTC. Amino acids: CSATLQETQYF.